Each of the 22 T cell receptor beta chains below was sequenced from the same sample in a study of T cell responses to AZD1222 COVID-19 vaccine. Produced via immunoSEQ multiplex PCR; TCRdb's table is partial and in-frame only. The sample lists roughly 120,000 clones, about nine tenths occurring once. The input for sequencing was peripheral blood, taken on day 0 of AZD1222 vaccination. These receptor sequences come from an adult in good health.

This chain links TRBV4-2 with TRBJ1-2; D uncertain. The germline V gene encodes CDR1 LGHNA and CDR2 YNFKEQ. Trimming took 4 bases from V and 4 from J, leaving 7 bases between them. The CDR3 is 12 amino acids. CDR3 sequence: CASSRNSYGYTF. The CDR3, as DNA: TGTGCCAGCAGCCGGAATAGCTATGGCTACACCTTC.

The V and J genes are TRBV30 and TRBJ2-7; D not resolved. Per germline, CDR1 GTSNPN and CDR2 SVGIG (reference sequence). The CDR3 runs to 14 residues. Trimming left V 1 base short and J 5 bases short, with 15 bases between. The CDR3 protein is CAWSALSNSDEQYF. In nucleotides, the CDR3 is TGTGCCTGGAGTGCTCTTAGTAATTCGGACGAGCAGTACTTC.

This clone turned up a few times. The chain employs TRBV10-3 and TRBJ1-4; D possibly corresponds to TRBD1 (6 bases). The CDR3 covers 14 residues. Germline-derived CDR1 and CDR2 are ENHRY and SYGVKD. Trimming removed 4 bases from V and 4 bases from J, with 10 bases in between. The CDR3 DNA follows: TGTGCCATCAGTGGGACAGCGATTAATGAAAAACTGTTTTTT. Protein sequence: CAISGTAINEKLFF.

This chain joins TRBV5-1 and TRBJ1-4, with D possibly matching TRBD1 (5 bases). Germline CDR1 is SGHRS and CDR2 is YFSETQ. Trimming left V 2 bases short and J 4 bases short, with 12 bases between. This CDR3 region has 15 residues. The CDR3 here is CASSLNRPVNEKLFF. The CDR3 DNA sequence: TGCGCCAGCAGCTTAAACAGGCCCGTTAATGAAAAACTGTTTTTT.

This chain uses TRBV19 with TRBJ1-3, with no clear D. Looked up from germline, CDR1 is LNHDA and CDR2 is SQIVND (reference sequence). The CDR3 contains 13 residues. The V gene lost 0 bases and the J gene lost 6 bases, with 6 bases spanning the gap. The CDR3 protein is CASSIDGPNTIYF. CDR3 coding DNA: TGTGCCAGTAGTATAGACGGACCAAACACCATATATTTT.

This sequence joins TRBV5-1 and TRBJ2-1; the D is unclear. Looked up from germline, CDR1 is SGHRS and CDR2 is YFSETQ. V dropped 0 bases and J dropped 8 bases, with 12 bases sitting between them. The CDR3 runs to 14 residues. The chain's CDR3 is CASSLATDRYEQFF. The CDR3 DNA is TGCGCCAGCAGCTTGGCGACGGACCGGTATGAGCAGTTCTTC.

This clone was found a few times. DNA for the CDR3: TGTGCCACCCGGGGGACAGGGGTTCAGCCCCAGCATTTT. Encoded protein: CATRGTGVQPQHF. The chain couples TRBV19 to TRBJ1-5; 10 nucleotides match TRBD1. Germline V lookup: CDR1 LNHDA, CDR2 SQIVND (reference sequence). This CDR3 is built from 13 residues. J gave up 6 bases and V 10 bases, and 6 bases lay outside the gene matches.

The chain links TRBV7-2 to TRBJ2-2; 10 bases align to TRBD2. Germline V CDR1 and CDR2: SGHTA, FQGNSA. With V trimmed by 1 base and J by 4 bases, 6 bases remained unmatched. The CDR3 sequence is 17 residues long. CDR3 region: CASSLVASGGPTGELFF. In nucleotides, the CDR3 is TGTGCCAGCAGCTTAGTTGCTAGCGGGGGCCCCACCGGGGAGCTGTTTTTT.

The CDR3 protein is CASSQEGPTNTEAFF. CDR3 bases: TGCGCCAGCAGCCAAGAGGGCCCTACGAACACTGAAGCTTTCTTT. The chain uses TRBV4-1 and TRBJ1-1; no reliable D call. CDR3 length equals 15 residues. V was cut by 0 bases and J by 1 base, with 9 bases left in between. Germline CDR1 MGHRA, CDR2 YSYEKL.

The V call is TRBV9, the J call TRBJ1-2; D might be TRBD1 (5 bases). V shed 4 bases and J shed 0 bases, with 13 bases lying between them. The CDR3 covers 15 residues. Germline values: CDR1 SGDLS, CDR2 YYNGEE. CDR3 nucleotide sequence: TGTGCCAGCAGCTCCAGGGTTGATGCTAACTATGGCTACACCTTC. The encoded protein is CASSSRVDANYGYTF.

This chain connects TRBV10-3 to TRBJ1-5; tentatively, D is TRBD1 (5 bases). This CDR3 is built from 14 residues. V lost 2 bases and J 5 bases, leaving 10 bases between the germline ends. CDR1 is ENHRY and CDR2 is SYGVKD in the germline V gene. This chain's CDR3 is CAISEGADYQPQHF. The CDR3 DNA follows: TGTGCCATCAGTGAGGGGGCAGATTATCAGCCCCAGCATTTT.

The CDR3 is CASAQEQGFYSPLHF. CDR3 sequence (DNA): TGTGCCAGCGCCCAGGAACAGGGGTTTTATTCACCCCTCCACTTT. The V call is TRBV2, the J call TRBJ1-6, with TRBD1 identical over 7 bases. The V gene end was trimmed by 8 bases and the J gene end by 8 bases; junction bases not matched to a gene: 12. The CDR3 runs 15 residues. Germline CDR1 and CDR2: SNHLY and FYNNEI.

This chain links TRBV19 with TRBJ1-5; the D gene is possibly TRBD1 (5 bases). CDR1 and CDR2 (germline): LNHDA, SQIVND (reference sequence). This CDR3 spans 15 amino acids. Trimming cost V 5 bases and J 0 bases, with 11 bases left between them. The CDR3 DNA follows: TGTGCCAGTAGTCTGCCCGGGGGTAGCAATCAGCCCCAGCATTTT. This encodes CASSLPGGSNQPQHF.

The chain recombines TRBV11-3 with TRBJ2-2; tentative D call: TRBD2 (7 bases). The V end was cut by 1 base, the J end by 7 bases, with 13 bases between. CDR3 length: 15 amino acids. The germline V gene has CDR1 SGHNT and CDR2 YENEEA. CDR3 loop: CASSLAGGLIGELFF. As DNA, the CDR3 is TGTGCCAGCAGCTTAGCCGGGGGGCTTATCGGGGAGCTGTTTTTT.

The chain combines TRBV13 with TRBJ1-2; 7 bases are shared with TRBD1. Germline V gives CDR1 PRHDT, CDR2 FYEKMQ (reference sequence). V shed 1 base, J shed 4 bases, and the junction held 3 bases outside the gene matches. There are 14 residues in the CDR3. CDR3 DNA sequence: TGTGCCAGCAGCTTAGTAGACAGGGCCTATGGCTACACCTTC. This encodes CASSLVDRAYGYTF.

Written as DNA, the CDR3 is TGCGCCAGCAGCCAAGTGGATCTATTCGTTCACCGTGAAGCTTTCTTT. This codes for CASSQVDLFVHREAFF. V is TRBV4-1 and J is TRBJ1-1; no clear D gene. The CDR3 consists of 16 residues. Germline V gene lookup returns CDR1 MGHRA and CDR2 YSYEKL. Trimming left V 1 base short and J 7 bases short, with 19 bases between.

J is TRBJ1-5 and V is TRBV19; 7 bases align to TRBD1. Germline loops: CDR1 LNHDA, CDR2 SQIVND (reference sequence). This CDR3 has 14 amino acids. Trimming removed 4 bases from V and 7 bases from J; junction bases left unmatched: 7. CDR3 DNA sequence: TGTGCCAGTAGTAAAAGACAGGGACTACAGCCCCAGCATTTT. This encodes CASSKRQGLQPQHF.

This clone was recorded only once. The V call is TRBV14, the J call TRBJ1-1; 9 bases are shared with TRBD1. The CDR3 runs 19 residues. Germline V lookup: CDR1 SGHDN, CDR2 FVKESK. V gave up 0 bases and J gave up 0 bases; unmatched junction bases: 11. Here the CDR3 DNA reads TGTGCCAGCAGCCAAGATGCTAGCGGGACAGGGAGGATGAACACTGAAGCTTTCTTT. It specifies CASSQDASGTGRMNTEAFF.

The chain's CDR3 is CASSPGQTLANYGYTF. The DNA for the CDR3 is TGTGCCAGCAGCCCGGGACAGACCCTAGCTAACTATGGCTACACCTTC. V and J are TRBV5-4 and TRBJ1-2; 7 nucleotides match TRBD1. Trimming cost V 4 bases and J 0 bases; bases outside gene matches: 9. The CDR3 is 16 residues long. Looked up from germline, CDR1 is SGHNT and CDR2 is YYREEE (reference sequence).

This clone was seen only once. This chain joins TRBV4-1 and TRBJ1-2, with 7 bases that match TRBD1. Germline V gene sequence: CDR1 MGHRA, CDR2 YSYEKL. The V segment lost 1 base and the J segment 4 bases; nucleotides outside the gene matches: 12. The CDR3 runs 17 residues. The CDR3 loop reads CASSQAGTNRGRYGYTF. The DNA of the CDR3 is TGCGCCAGCAGCCAAGCCGGGACTAACAGGGGACGCTATGGCTACACCTTC.

This rearrangement joins TRBV5-1 to TRBJ1-1; 8 nucleotides align to TRBD1. V lost 1 base to trimming and J lost 4 bases; unmatched junction nucleotides: 0. The CDR3 loop spans 13 amino acids. Germline V gene data show CDR1 as SGHRS and CDR2 as YFSETQ. The CDR3 DNA reads TGCGCCAGCAGCTTGACAGGGGGCACTGAAGCTTTCTTT. Amino acid sequence: CASSLTGGTEAFF.

The chain joins TRBV6-5 to TRBJ1-1; 7 nucleotides match TRBD1. Trimming cost V 6 bases and J 1 base; bases outside gene matches: 8. The CDR3 has 15 amino acids. CDR1 and CDR2 from the germline V gene are MNHEY and SVGAGI. The CDR3 is CASRLTGTANTEAFF. The CDR3 coding sequence is TGTGCCAGCAGGCTAACCGGGACAGCGAACACTGAAGCTTTCTTT.